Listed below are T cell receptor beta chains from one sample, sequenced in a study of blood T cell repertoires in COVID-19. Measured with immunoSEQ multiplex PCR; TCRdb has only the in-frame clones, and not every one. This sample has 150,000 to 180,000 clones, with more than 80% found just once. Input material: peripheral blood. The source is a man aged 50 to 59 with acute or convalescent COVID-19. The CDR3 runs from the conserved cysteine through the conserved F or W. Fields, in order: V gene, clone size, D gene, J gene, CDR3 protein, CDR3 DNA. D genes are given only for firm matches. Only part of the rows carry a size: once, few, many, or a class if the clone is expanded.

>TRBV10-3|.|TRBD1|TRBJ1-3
CAISSERGFILGDSSGNTIYF
TGTGCCATCAGCTCTGAGAGGGGGTTTATTCTTGGGGACAGCTCTGGAAACACCATATATTTT
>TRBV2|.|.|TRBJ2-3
CASRVGGSFTDTQYF
TGTGCCAGTAGGGTTGGGGGGAGCTTCACAGATACGCAGTATTTT
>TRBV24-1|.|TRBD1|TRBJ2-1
CATSDRSQGNEQFF
TGTGCCACCAGTGATAGGTCACAGGGGAATGAGCAGTTCTTC
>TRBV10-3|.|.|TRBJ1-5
CAISESNQPQHF
TGTGCCATCAGTGAATCAAATCAGCCCCAGCATTTT
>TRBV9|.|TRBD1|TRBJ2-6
CASSPGGSGANVLTF
TGTGCCAGCAGCCCAGGGGGCTCTGGGGCCAACGTCCTGACTTTC
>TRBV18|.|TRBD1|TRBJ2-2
CASSGTAGELFF
TGTGCCAGCTCAGGGACAGCCGGGGAGCTGTTTTTT
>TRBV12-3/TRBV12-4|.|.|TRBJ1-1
CASSLLLNTEAFF
TGTGCCAGCAGTTTACTTCTTAACACTGAAGCTTTCTTT
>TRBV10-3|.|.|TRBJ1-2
CAISESLRGVYGYTF
TGTGCCATCAGTGAGAGTCTCAGGGGAGTCTATGGCTACACCTTC
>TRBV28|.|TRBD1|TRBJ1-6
CASRQGGYNSPLHF
TGTGCCAGCCGACAGGGGGGCTATAATTCACCCCTCCACTTT
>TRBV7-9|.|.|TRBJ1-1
CASSLVTGTEAFF
TGTGCCAGCAGCTTAGTAACCGGGACAGAAGCTTTCTTT
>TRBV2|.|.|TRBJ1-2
CASRTAGTNYGYTF
TGTGCCAGCAGGACGGCCGGGACTAACTATGGCTACACCTTC
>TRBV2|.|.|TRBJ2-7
CASSEPTAYEQYF
TGTGCCAGCAGTGAGCCGACAGCTTACGAGCAGTACTTC
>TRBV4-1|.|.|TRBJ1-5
CASSQTGQLVQPQHF
TGCGCCAGCAGCCAAACAGGGCAATTGGTTCAGCCCCAGCATTTT
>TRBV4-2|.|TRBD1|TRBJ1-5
CASSQDQGQGVQPQHF
TGTGCCAGCAGCCAAGACCAAGGACAGGGGGTTCAGCCCCAGCATTTT
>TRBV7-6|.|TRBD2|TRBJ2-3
CASSLGPSGRADTQYF
TGTGCCAGCAGCTTAGGCCCTAGCGGGAGGGCAGATACGCAGTATTTT
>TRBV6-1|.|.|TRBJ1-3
CATAYLNTIYF
TGTGCCACCGCCTATCTGAACACCATATATTTT
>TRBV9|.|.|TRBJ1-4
CASSVGAATNEKLFF
TGTGCCAGCAGCGTAGGGGCTGCAACTAATGAAAAACTGTTTTTT
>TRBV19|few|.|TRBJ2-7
CASSMRVKDEQYF
TGTGCCAGTAGTATGCGGGTGAAGGACGAGCAGTACTTC
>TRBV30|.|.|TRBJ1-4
CAWSDRLGRTNEKLFF
TGTGCCTGGAGTGATCGACTCGGGAGGACTAATGAAAAACTGTTTTTT
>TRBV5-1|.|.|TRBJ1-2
CASSSSGENYGYTF
TGCGCCAGCAGCTCGAGCGGGGAAAACTATGGCTACACCTTC
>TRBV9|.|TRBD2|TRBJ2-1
CASSVGASGSSYNEQFF
TGTGCCAGCAGCGTAGGGGCTAGCGGGAGCTCCTACAATGAGCAGTTCTTC
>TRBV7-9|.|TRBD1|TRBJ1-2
CASSTKTGFGGYTF
TGTGCCAGCAGCACAAAGACAGGGTTCGGCGGCTACACCTTC
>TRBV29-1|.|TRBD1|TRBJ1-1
CSVEVQGANTEAFF
TGCAGCGTTGAAGTACAGGGGGCGAACACTGAAGCTTTCTTT
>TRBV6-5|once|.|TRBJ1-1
CASSYSRTDATEAFF
TGTGCCAGCAGTTACTCGCGGACAGATGCCACTGAAGCTTTCTTT
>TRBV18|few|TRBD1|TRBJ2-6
CASSPQQGRGANVLTF
TGTGCCAGCTCACCGCAACAGGGGAGAGGGGCCAACGTCCTGACTTTC
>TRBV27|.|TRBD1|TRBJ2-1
CASSSWDRRYNEQFF
TGTGCCAGCAGTTCGTGGGACAGGAGATACAATGAGCAGTTCTTC
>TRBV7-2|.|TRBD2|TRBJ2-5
CASSLASGGLDTQYF
TGTGCCAGCAGCTTAGCTAGCGGGGGCCTTGACACCCAGTACTTC
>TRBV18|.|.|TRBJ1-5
CASSPTGSLNQPQHF
TGTGCCAGCTCACCAACAGGATCGCTCAATCAGCCCCAGCATTTT
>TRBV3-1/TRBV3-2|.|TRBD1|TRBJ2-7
CASSQRTGVSYEQYF
TGTGCCAGCAGCCAAAGGACAGGCGTATCCTACGAGCAGTACTTC
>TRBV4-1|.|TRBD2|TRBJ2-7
CASRIAGASSYEQYF
TGCGCCAGCAGGATAGCGGGGGCGAGCTCCTACGAGCAGTACTTC
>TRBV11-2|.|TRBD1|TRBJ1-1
CASSLAAGGAGEAFF
TGTGCCAGCAGCTTAGCGGCAGGGGGCGCGGGTGAAGCTTTCTTT
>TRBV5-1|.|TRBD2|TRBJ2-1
CASSLEPSGAYNEQFF
TGCGCCAGCAGCTTGGAGCCTAGCGGAGCCTACAATGAGCAGTTCTTC
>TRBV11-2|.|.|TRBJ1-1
CASSLGSERAFF
TGTGCCAGCAGCTTAGGGTCGGAGCGGGCTTTCTTT
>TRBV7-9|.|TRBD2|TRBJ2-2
CASSSSGTSNTGELFF
TGTGCCAGCAGCTCGTCTGGGACTAGTAACACCGGGGAGCTGTTTTTT
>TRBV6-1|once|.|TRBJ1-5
CASSEQAINQPQHF
TGTGCCAGCAGTGAACAGGCCATAAATCAGCCCCAGCATTTT
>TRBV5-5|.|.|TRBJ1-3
CASSLVGENTIYF
TGTGCCAGCAGCTTGGTCGGAGAAAACACCATATATTTT
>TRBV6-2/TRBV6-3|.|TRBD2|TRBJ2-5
CASSYLPGLAGGSETQYF
TGTGCCAGCAGTTATCTACCGGGACTAGCGGGGGGTTCAGAGACCCAGTACTTC
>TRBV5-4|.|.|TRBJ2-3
CASSRWGGHYPDTQYF
TGTGCCAGCAGCCGATGGGGGGGCCATTACCCAGATACGCAGTATTTT
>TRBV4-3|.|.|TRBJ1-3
CASSQDWAGNTIYF
TGCGCCAGCAGCCAAGATTGGGCCGGAAACACCATATATTTT
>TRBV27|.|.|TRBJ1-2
CASSLTGLDYGYTF
TGTGCCAGCAGTTTAACAGGGTTGGACTATGGCTACACCTTC
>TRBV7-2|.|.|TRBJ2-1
CASSLIGENEQFF
TGTGCCAGCAGCTTAATTGGTGAGAATGAGCAGTTCTTC
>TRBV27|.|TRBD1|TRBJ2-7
CASNPVGTGGREQYF
TGTGCCAGCAATCCCGTCGGGACAGGGGGTAGGGAGCAGTACTTC
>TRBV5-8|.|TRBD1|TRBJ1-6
CASSGARDSYNSPLHF
TGTGCCAGCAGCGGCGCCCGGGACAGCTATAATTCACCCCTCCACTTT
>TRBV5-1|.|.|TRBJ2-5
CASSPENTETQYF
TGCGCCAGCAGCCCGGAGAACACGGAGACCCAGTACTTC
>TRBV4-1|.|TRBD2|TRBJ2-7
CASSLTSGRAREQYF
TGCGCCAGCAGCCTTACTAGCGGGAGGGCCCGCGAGCAGTACTTC
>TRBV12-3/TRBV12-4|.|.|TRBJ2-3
CASSFTFTDTQYF
TGTGCCAGCAGTTTTACTTTCACAGATACGCAGTATTTT
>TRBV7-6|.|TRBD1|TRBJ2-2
CASSLSGGIGELFF
TGTGCCAGCAGCTTATCAGGGGGAATCGGGGAGCTGTTTTTT
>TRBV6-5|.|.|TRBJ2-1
CASSSQGDEQFF
TGTGCCAGCAGTTCGCAGGGCGATGAGCAGTTCTTC
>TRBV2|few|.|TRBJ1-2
CASSEDRYYGYTF
TGTGCCAGCAGTGAGGACAGATATTATGGCTACACCTTC
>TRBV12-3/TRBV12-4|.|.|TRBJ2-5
CASSLAGAETQYF
TGTGCCAGCAGTTTGGCAGGGGCGGAGACCCAGTACTTC
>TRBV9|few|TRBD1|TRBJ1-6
CASSVAEGQGSNSPLHF
TGTGCCAGCAGCGTAGCAGAGGGACAGGGCTCGAATTCACCCCTCCACTTT
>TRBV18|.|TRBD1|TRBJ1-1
CASSPDREVAFF
TGTGCCAGCTCACCCGACAGGGAGGTAGCTTTCTTT
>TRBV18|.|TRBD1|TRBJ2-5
CASSPETGRQETQYF
TGTGCCAGCTCACCAGAGACAGGGAGACAAGAGACCCAGTACTTC
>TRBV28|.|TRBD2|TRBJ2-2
CASRLLAGANTGELFF
TGTGCCAGCAGACTACTAGCGGGGGCTAACACCGGGGAGCTGTTTTTT
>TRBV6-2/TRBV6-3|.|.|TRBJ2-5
CASSYRGETQYF
TGTGCCAGCAGTTACAGGGGAGAGACCCAGTACTTC
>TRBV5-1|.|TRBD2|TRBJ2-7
CASSLGRAGLAGGSYEQYF
TGCGCCAGCAGCTTAGGGAGGGCGGGACTAGCGGGAGGCTCCTACGAGCAGTACTTC
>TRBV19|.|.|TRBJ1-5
CASSIITAAADNQPQHF
TGTGCCAGTAGTATTATCACCGCGGCAGCAGACAATCAGCCCCAGCATTTT